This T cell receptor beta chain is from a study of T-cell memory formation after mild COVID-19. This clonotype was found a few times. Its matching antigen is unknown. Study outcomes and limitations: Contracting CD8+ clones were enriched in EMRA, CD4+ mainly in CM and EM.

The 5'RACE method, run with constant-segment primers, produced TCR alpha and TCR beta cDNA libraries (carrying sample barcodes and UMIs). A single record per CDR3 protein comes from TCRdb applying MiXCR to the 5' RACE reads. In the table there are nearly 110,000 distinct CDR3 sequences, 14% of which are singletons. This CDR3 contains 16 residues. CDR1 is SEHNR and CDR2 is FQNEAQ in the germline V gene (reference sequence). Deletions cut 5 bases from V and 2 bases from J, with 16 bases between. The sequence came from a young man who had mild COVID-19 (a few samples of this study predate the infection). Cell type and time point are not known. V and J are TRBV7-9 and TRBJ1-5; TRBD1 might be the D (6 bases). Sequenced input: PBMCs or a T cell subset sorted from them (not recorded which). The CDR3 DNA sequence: TGTGCCAGCAGCATTACCTTTGCAGGGGGCAATCAGCCCCAGCATTTT. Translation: CASSITFAGGNQPQHF.